The clone carrying this T cell receptor (beta chain) has just one count. Other DNA sequences in this sample translate to the same CDR3. The sample is drawn from a study of blood T cell repertoires in COVID-19. Study-wide background: Some COVID-19 samples were acute and others convalescent; all came from the United States, Italy and Spain. The cDNA or gDNA used as material had been derived from T cells, B-cell-depleted T cells, or PBMCs.

V dropped 4 bases and J dropped 5; count of bases not matched to a gene: 2. From germline, CDR1 is LNHDA and CDR2 SQIVND (reference sequence). This CDR3 region has 13 residues. Generated by immunoSEQ multiplex PCR, the TCRdb table keeps only in-frame clones and is missing some. The sample records approximately 140,000 clones, 70% to 90% being singletons. This TCR derives from a man between 70 and 80 years old with active COVID-19. The sequencing sample was made of peripheral blood. The chain employs TRBV19 and TRBJ1-5, with 7 bases that match TRBD1. The CDR3 spells CASSRDRDQPQHF. The CDR3 bases are TGTGCCAGTAGTAGGGACAGAGATCAGCCCCAGCATTTT. The whole variable domain, filled in from reference TRBV19 and TRBJ1-5, reads DGGITQSPKYLFRKEGQNVTLSCEQNLNHDAMYWYRQDPGQGLRLIYYSQIVNDFQKGDIAEGYSVSREKKESFPLTVTSAQKNPTAFYLCASSRDRDQPQHFGDGTRLSIL.